This is a list of T cell receptor beta chains from one sample in a study of T cell responses to AZD1222 COVID-19 vaccine. TCRdb keeps only in-frame clones here, not all; method: immunoSEQ multiplex PCR. The sample yields some 150,000 clones, 86% seen once. The sample here was peripheral blood, taken on day 0 of MenACWY control vaccination. The receptor source for this set is an adult in good health. The conserved cysteine and the conserved F or W are not part of the CDR3 here.

TRBV15	TRBJ2-1	ATSRDITSGSGSSYNEQF
TRBV28	TRBJ1-6	ASSSGQGGSPLH
TRBV15	TRBJ1-1	ATSRSRTGRAF
TRBV7-8	TRBJ2-5	ASSRSSGGFQETQY
TRBV2	TRBJ1-5	ARRRQGGESQPQH
TRBV2	TRBJ1-2	ASRDRRYGYT
TRBV20-1	TRBJ1-2	SASQTGADGYT
TRBV27	TRBJ2-1	ASISYGREQF
TRBV27	TRBJ2-7	ASATGTDAYEQY
TRBV2	TRBJ2-5	ASPKDRGGRETQY
TRBV11-2	TRBJ2-7	ASSRQEPAYEQY
TRBV7-2	TRBJ1-2	ASSVGYPYGYT
TRBV5-4	TRBJ2-7	ASSSPGLAREQY
TRBV5-6	TRBJ2-2	ASSSEGGQGYTGELF
TRBV7-2	TRBJ2-7	ASNIGLAYEQY